The entry below gives a single TCR beta chain sequence along with its context. The sample comes from a study of blood T cell repertoires in COVID-19. CDR3 length: 13 residues. V was trimmed by 5 bases and J by 7 bases, leaving 11 bases between them. Germline CDR1 and CDR2: MNHEY and SVGAGI. Method: immunoSEQ multiplex PCR; TCRdb's copy keeps in-frame clones and lacks some. The top ten clones hold roughly 3% of a sample with some 260,000 clones, roughly 87% of them seen once. The chain employs TRBV6-5 and TRBJ1-4; a weak D match, TRBD1 (6 bases). Sequenced: peripheral blood. The receptor was isolated from a man younger than 30 with active or convalescent COVID-19. In nucleotides, the CDR3 is TGTGCCAGCAGTATTGGACAGACTGAAAAACTGTTTTTT. Translating it yields CASSIGQTEKLFF.